This T cell receptor beta chain was obtained from a study of vaccination and CD4 T cells after COVID-19. Whole-study context: Post-vaccination samples were procured at a median of approximately 70 days following dose two (range 14 to 241). Overlapping spike pools from SARS-CoV-2 and HCoV-NL63, HCoV-OC43 and HCoV-229E served as culture stimuli. Some control cultures received a CEFX pool, which served as the positive control. Others received an HIV-1 Nef pool or no peptide.

This clonotype was seen a handful of times. As yet, its antigen is unknown. V was trimmed by 0 bases and J by 4 bases, leaving 12 bases between them. CDR1 is LNHNV and CDR2 is YYDKDF in the germline V gene (reference sequence). The CDR3 consists of 15 residues. Treatment denoted: approximately nine-day PBMC culture with coronavirus spike peptide pools or control peptides (ViraFEST assay). Cultured CD4+ T cells had their DNA profiled by the Oncomine TCR Beta short-read assay. TCRdb reprocessed the PCR reads via MiXCR and lists one record per CDR3 protein. Of 17,000 or so distinct CDR3 sequences in the sample, approximately 55% were seen once.

The rearrangement joins TRBV15 to TRBJ1-2; D may be TRBD1 (5 bases). Sequenced sample: CD4+ T cells from blood, cultured in vitro. The TCR sequence derives from a human donor who had recovered from COVID-19. CDR3 in DNA: TGTGCCACCAGCAGAGAGGGGGGATTTACCTATGGCTACACCTTC. It yields the protein CATSREGGFTYGYTF.